The 29 T cell receptor beta chains reported below all come from one sample, sequenced in a study of response to subunit inactivated influenza vaccine. TCRdb called the RT-PCR reads again in MiXCR, with one record for every CDR3 protein. The profile covers approximately 200,000 distinct CDR3 sequences, with roughly an eighth appearing a single time and approximately 24% taken by the ten largest. This specimen consisted of CD8+ T cells sorted from PBMCs, obtained around 5 days after vaccination. The source is a man between 50 and 59 years old who received an inactivated influenza vaccine.

The chain carries TRBV29-1 and TRBJ1-4, with D unclear. Germline loops: CDR1 SQVTM, CDR2 ANQGSEA. V was shortened by 0 bases and J by 14 bases, with 13 bases between the two germline ends. CDR3 length: 12 residues. CDR3 nucleotides: TGCAGCGTTGAAGATACGACTGGAGGGCTGTTTTTT. Its translation is CSVEDTTGGLFF.

In its sample, this clonotype was seen a few times. The rearrangement joins TRBV7-2 to TRBJ1-2; TRBD1 might be the D (6 bases). Germline lookup yields CDR1 SGHTA and CDR2 FQGNSA. Trimming pared 5 bases from V and 3 bases from J, leaving 16 bases between. This CDR3 has 15 residues. DNA for the CDR3: TGTGCCAGCAGCGCACTCGTAGGGGGGGACTATGGCTACACCTTC. It codes for CASSALVGGDYGYTF. Based on the CDR3 plus reference TRBV7-2 and TRBJ1-2, the full variable domain is GAGVSQSPSNKVTEKGKDVELRCDPISGHTALYWYRQSLGQGLEFLIYFQGNSAPDKSGLPSDRFSAERTGGSVSTLTIQRTQQEDSAVYLCASSALVGGDYGYTFGSGTRLTVV.

This clonotype was recorded a few times. This chain links TRBV30 with TRBJ2-7; D perhaps matches TRBD1 (6 bases). CDR1 is GTSNPN and CDR2 is SVGIG in the germline V gene (reference sequence). Trimming took 1 base from V and 3 from J, leaving 7 bases between them. CDR3 length: 12 residues. The CDR3 nucleotides are TGTGCCTGGAGTGGGACAGTCTACGAGCAGTACTTC. Residues: CAWSGTVYEQYF.

This clonotype was observed a handful of times. The chain combines TRBV12-3 or TRBV12-4 with TRBJ1-4; D unclear. This CDR3 contains 15 residues. Deletions cut 5 bases from V and 7 bases from J, with 17 bases between. CDR3 sequence reads: CASSPDLSSGEKLFF. Here the CDR3 DNA reads TGTGCCAGCAGTCCGGATCTAAGTAGTGGTGAAAAACTGTTTTTT.

The V gene is TRBV10-2, the J gene TRBJ2-7, with D maybe TRBD2 (6 bases). The V gene's germline CDR1 is WSHSY and CDR2 SAAADI. The V end lost 1 base, the J end lost 7 bases, and 11 bases lay between the germline ends. The CDR3 is 13 residues long. The CDR3 here is CASSEWGGWEQYF. The CDR3, as DNA: TGCGCCAGCAGTGAGTGGGGAGGCTGGGAGCAGTACTTC.

The genes are TRBV19 and TRBJ2-1, with TRBD1 matching over 7 bases. Germline V lookup: CDR1 LNHDA, CDR2 SQIVND (reference sequence). V lost 0 bases and J lost 4; bases outside the gene matches: 6. The CDR3 loop spans 16 amino acids. The CDR3 reads CASSIDVRTGYNEQFF. CDR3 coding DNA: TGTGCCAGTAGTATAGATGTACGGACAGGATACAATGAGCAGTTCTTC.

This clonotype was seen more than once but under ten times. J is TRBJ2-3 and V is TRBV10-3; D gene unclear. This CDR3 is built from 15 residues. V was clipped by 3 bases and J by 4 bases, with 14 bases between them. CDR1 ENHRY and CDR2 SYGVKD come from the germline V gene. The CDR3 sequence: CAISELETPPDTQYF. CDR3 coding DNA: TGTGCCATCAGTGAACTGGAAACCCCCCCAGATACGCAGTATTTT.

This clonotype was seen a single time. This sequence joins TRBV18 and TRBJ2-1; a possible D gene is TRBD2 (5 bases). Germline-derived CDR1 and CDR2 are KGHSH and LQKENI. V lost 3 bases and J 2 bases, leaving 8 bases between the germline ends. CDR3 length: 14 amino acids. CDR3 residues: CASSPLAAYNEQFF. CDR3 nucleotides: TGTGCCAGCTCACCTCTAGCAGCCTACAATGAGCAGTTCTTC.

There are a few counts of this clonotype. This chain joins TRBV12-3 or TRBV12-4 and TRBJ1-2; D is uncertain. There are 15 residues in the CDR3. Trimming took 4 bases from V and 7 from J, leaving 19 bases between them. In DNA, the CDR3 is TGTGCCAGCAGTTCTTCCATGGACGTATTGCGTGGCTACACCTTC. This codes for CASSSSMDVLRGYTF.

V gene TRBV15 combines with J gene TRBJ2-1; 14 bases are a match to TRBD2. CDR1 LNHNV and CDR2 YYDKDF come from the germline V gene (reference sequence). The trim removed 3 bases at V and 7 bases at J, leaving 2 bases unmatched. The CDR3 runs to 15 residues. CDR3 loop: CATSSGTSGGNEQFF. CDR3 DNA sequence: TGTGCCACCAGCAGCGGGACTAGCGGGGGTAATGAGCAGTTCTTC. The whole variable domain, filled in from reference TRBV15 and TRBJ2-1, reads DAMVIQNPRYQVTQFGKPVTLSCSQTLNHNVMYWYQQKSSQAPKLLFHYYDKDFNNEADTPDNFQSRRPNTSFCFLDIRSPGLGDTAMYLCATSSGTSGGNEQFFGPGTRLTVL.

The chain is built from TRBV20-1 and TRBJ2-5, with D perhaps TRBD2 (6 bases). V gave up 8 bases and J gave up 1 base, with 14 bases separating them. CDR1 is DFQATT and CDR2 is SNEGSKA in the germline V gene (reference sequence). The CDR3 extends over 13 amino acids. CDR3 nucleotide sequence: TGCAGTTACATACGGGACTTCCAAGAGACCCAGTACTTC. It encodes CSYIRDFQETQYF.

The chain links TRBV7-9 to TRBJ2-3; TRBD2 matches at 11 bases. The CDR3 spans 17 residues. J was trimmed by 4 bases and V by 5 bases; bases with no gene match: 11. Germline V lookup: CDR1 SEHNR, CDR2 FQNEAQ (reference sequence). CDR3 region: CASSRFIAGGPSDTQYF. The CDR3 DNA reads as TGTGCCAGCAGCCGGTTTATAGCGGGGGGGCCGTCAGATACGCAGTATTTT. Together with reference TRBV7-9 and TRBJ2-3, the CDR3 gives the full variable domain: DTGVSQNPRHKITKRGQNVTFRCDPISEHNRLYWYRQTLGQGPEFLTYFQNEAQLEKSRLLSDRFSAERPKGSFSTLEIQRTEQGDSAMYLCASSRFIAGGPSDTQYFGPGTRLTVL.

This clonotype came up a few times. V usage is TRBV28 and J usage is TRBJ2-7; 8 bases match TRBD2. With V trimmed by 5 bases and J by 4 bases, 7 bases remained unmatched. The length of the CDR3 is 14 residues. The germline gives CDR1 MDHEN, CDR2 SYDVKM. The chain's CDR3 is CASSQRLAMYEQYF. The DNA for the CDR3 is TGTGCCAGCAGTCAGAGACTAGCGATGTACGAGCAGTACTTC.

This clonotype came up a few times. The chain joins TRBV2 to TRBJ2-7, with a possible D match to TRBD2 (6 bases). V was pared by 6 bases and J by 7 bases, with 19 bases between. The CDR3 extends over 14 amino acids. CDR1 SNHLY and CDR2 FYNNEI come from the germline V gene. The CDR3 is CASRGPGDSDEQYF. In DNA, the CDR3 is TGTGCCAGCAGGGGCCCGGGGGATAGTGATGAGCAGTACTTC.

This clonotype was counted many times. The chain recombines TRBV12-3 or TRBV12-4 with TRBJ1-2; D not certain. V was shortened by 4 bases and J by 3 bases, with 9 bases between the two germline ends. CDR3 length equals 13 residues. CDR3 DNA sequence: TGTGCCAGCAGTTCTGGGGTCTACTATGGCTACACCTTC. Amino acids: CASSSGVYYGYTF.

The chain links TRBV6-5 to TRBJ2-5; 7 bases are shared with TRBD1. The germline CDR1 and CDR2 sequences are MNHEY and SVGAGI. The CDR3 contains 15 residues. Trimming removed 0 bases from V and 1 base from J; junction bases left unmatched: 2. In nucleotides, the CDR3 is TGTGCCAGCAGTTACTCTTGGGACAGCCAAGAGACCCAGTACTTC. It specifies CASSYSWDSQETQYF.

The CDR3 loop reads CASSPPGQREFDEQFF. CDR3 bases: TGTGCCAGCAGCCCCCCTGGGCAGCGGGAGTTCGATGAGCAGTTCTTC. This sequence joins TRBV7-3 and TRBJ2-1, with 8 bases aligning to TRBD2. This CDR3 region has 16 residues. Germline V gene data show CDR1 as SGHTA and CDR2 as FQGTGA. The J segment lost 8 bases and the V segment lost 5 bases, leaving 14 bases of the junction unmatched. The full variable domain, with the rest looked up from reference TRBV7-3 and TRBJ2-1, is GAGVSQTPSNKVTEKGKYVELRCDPISGHTALYWYRQSLGQGPEFLIYFQGTGAADDSGLPNDRFFAVRPEGSVSTLKIQRTERGDSAVYLCASSPPGQREFDEQFFGPGTRLTVL.

The chain combines TRBV7-2 with TRBJ2-7; D gene uncertain. From germline, CDR1 is SGHTA and CDR2 FQGNSA. The V end lost 3 bases, the J end lost 3 bases, and 6 bases lay between the germline ends. The CDR3 is 12 amino acids. The CDR3 sequence is CASSFNYYEQYF. In DNA form, the CDR3 reads TGTGCCAGCAGCTTCAACTACTACGAGCAGTACTTC.

This clonotype was observed a handful of times. The V gene is TRBV3-1, the J gene TRBJ1-3; D is undetermined. The CDR3 is 15 amino acids. Germline CDR1 LGHDT, CDR2 YNNKEL (reference sequence). V was pared by 0 bases and J by 8 bases, with 14 bases between. CDR3 sequence: CASSQDQAGGDTIYF. The CDR3 DNA reads TGTGCCAGCAGCCAAGATCAGGCGGGTGGCGACACCATATATTTT.

This clonotype has only a few counts. This chain links TRBV25-1 with TRBJ1-2; D not certain. The germline V and J ends were trimmed by 10 bases and 5 bases, with 17 bases remaining between them. CDR1 and CDR2 from the germline V gene are MGHDK and SYGVNS. This CDR3 is built from 13 residues. The CDR3 DNA reads TGTGCCACCCTTGGAGTGGTGCCTTATGGCTACACCTTC. Translated: CATLGVVPYGYTF.

This clonotype showed up just a few times. This rearrangement joins TRBV11-1 to TRBJ2-7; TRBD2 might be the D (6 bases). The V and J ends lost 2 bases and 0 bases respectively, with 11 bases between them. The CDR3 extends over 15 amino acids. CDR1 and CDR2 from the germline V gene are SGHAT and FQDESV (reference sequence). The CDR3 DNA follows: TGTGCCAGCAGCTTACCGCGGACTACCTCCTACGAGCAGTACTTC. Residues: CASSLPRTTSYEQYF.

The chain couples TRBV7-9 to TRBJ2-2, with 9 bases matching TRBD1. The CDR3 contains 16 residues. Losses at the gene ends were 4 bases for V and 4 bases for J; bases not matched to a gene: 7. The germline V gene has CDR1 SEHNR and CDR2 FQNEAQ (reference sequence). The CDR3 bases are TGTGCCAGCAGCTCAGGGACAGGGCTTCTCACCGGGGAGCTGTTTTTT. Its protein is CASSSGTGLLTGELFF.

The sample holds many counts of this clonotype. The chain couples TRBV11-2 to TRBJ2-5; tentatively, D is TRBD1 or TRBD2 (7 bases each). Germline values: CDR1 SGHAT, CDR2 FQNNGV. The CDR3 extends over 15 amino acids. V lost 1 base and J 4 bases, leaving 13 bases between the germline ends. DNA for the CDR3: TGTGCCAGCAGCTTAGCCCCAGGGGGGGGAGAGACCCAGTACTTC. Protein: CASSLAPGGGETQYF.

The chain links TRBV27 to TRBJ2-7; TRBD1 aligns across 7 bases. The CDR3 has 13 residues. CDR1 is MNHEY and CDR2 is SMNVEV in the germline V gene (reference sequence). With V trimmed by 6 bases and J by 3 bases, 5 bases remained unmatched. CDR3 protein: CASSFNRGYEQYF. DNA of the CDR3: TGTGCCAGCAGCTTTAACAGGGGCTACGAGCAGTACTTC.

The V call is TRBV12-3 or TRBV12-4, the J call TRBJ1-1; D not resolved. Trimming pared 6 bases from V and 1 base from J, leaving 12 bases between. The CDR3 totals 14 residues. For the CDR3, the DNA is TGTGCCAGCAGCGAGCGATGGGGGAACACTGAAGCTTTCTTT. Its protein product is CASSERWGNTEAFF.

V gene TRBV27 combines with J gene TRBJ2-7; D remains ambiguous. Trimming removed 0 bases from V and 5 bases from J, with 14 bases in between. Germline CDR1 MNHEY, CDR2 SMNVEV (reference sequence). CDR3 length: 15 residues. CDR3 nucleotides: TGTGCCAGCAGTTTATCGGTTGGATTAAGGAACGAGCAGTACTTC. It translates to CASSLSVGLRNEQYF.

This clonotype was found a few times. This chain joins TRBV7-9 and TRBJ2-6; 7 bases are a match to TRBD1. The CDR3 loop spans 17 amino acids. Germline V lookup: CDR1 SEHNR, CDR2 FQNEAQ (reference sequence). Trimming took 0 bases from V and 4 from J; bases not matched to a gene: 6. The CDR3 DNA reads as TGTGCCAGCAGCTTAGCAGACAGGGCCTGGGGGGCCAACGTCCTGACTTTC. This codes for CASSLADRAWGANVLTF.

The V call is TRBV6-5, the J call TRBJ2-7, with 13 bases that match TRBD2. The germline CDR1 and CDR2 sequences are MNHEY and SVGAGI. Trimming cost V 0 bases and J 4 bases; bases outside gene matches: 0. This CDR3 has 15 residues. The CDR3 nucleotides read TGTGCCAGCAGTTACTCGACTAGCGGGGGGTACGAGCAGTACTTC. Translated: CASSYSTSGGYEQYF.

This clonotype was counted only a few times. The gene calls are TRBV7-9 and TRBJ2-7, with D maybe TRBD1 (5 bases). The CDR3 is made up of 13 amino acids. Germline V lookup: CDR1 SEHNR, CDR2 FQNEAQ (reference sequence). The ends were cut back, 5 bases at V and 0 bases at J, with 8 bases in the middle. The CDR3 loop reads CASSPDNSYEQYF. The CDR3 DNA is TGTGCCAGCAGCCCGGACAACTCCTACGAGCAGTACTTC.